This T cell receptor beta chain was captured by sequencing in a study of T cell repertoires in cytomegalovirus infection. Background on the study: Public TCR beta signatures indicated both CMV infection and matching HLA type.

One entry per CDR3 protein, called by TCRdb with MiXCR from the reads. The repertoire holds 650,000 to 900,000 distinct CDR3 sequences, with almost 30% as singletons. A note on this clonotype: Its specificity is unknown.

CDR3 length equals 15 residues. From germline, CDR1 is SGHVS and CDR2 FQNEAQ. V lost 4 bases and J 1 base, leaving 13 bases between the germline ends. The source was cultured CD8+ T cells from PBMCs, collected from culture after CMV antigen stimulation. V usage is TRBV7-8 and J usage is TRBJ1-1, with D hard to call. The TCR was taken from a human donor in good health (CMV status not recorded). Some clones in this sample may be carry-over from other donors' samples. The CDR3 protein is CASSSDRPWNTEAFF. The CDR3 nucleotides are TGTGCCAGCAGCTCCGACCGACCCTGGAACACTGAAGCTTTCTTT.